This T cell receptor (beta chain) is from a study of PD-1 blockade in classical Hodgkin lymphoma. About this clone: Its antigen is still unknown.

General study findings and limits: Repertoires differed for reasons still undefined, possibly disease activity or prior therapy. Complete responders had baseline diversity similar to newly diagnosed patients. Relative to healthy donors, newly diagnosed patients reportedly had lower baseline TCR diversity, which was reported as lower still in relapsed/refractory patients.

Germline CDR1 is SGHVS and CDR2 is FQNEAQ. CDR3 length: 13 residues. The V end was cut by 5 bases, the J end by 7 bases, with 15 bases between. Clones were read by immunoSEQ multiplex PCR, and TCRdb kept only the in-frame ones, dropping some. The sample consists of over 50,000 clones, about 85% of them appearing once. The time point was: cycle 4 day 1 (C4D1), after more than five weeks of nivolumab. Brentuximab vedotin exposure varied, and every patient relapsed after autologous stem cell transplantation. The sequenced sample was peripheral blood mononuclear cells (PBMCs), obtained before the fourth cycle of nivolumab. This chain uses TRBV7-8 with TRBJ2-7; tentative D call: TRBD2 (5 bases). This clonotype was obtained from a human donor with classical Hodgkin lymphoma. The CDR3 sequence: CASSITRSGEQYF. CDR3 sequence (DNA): TGTGCCAGCAGCATAACAAGATCGGGGGAGCAGTACTTC.